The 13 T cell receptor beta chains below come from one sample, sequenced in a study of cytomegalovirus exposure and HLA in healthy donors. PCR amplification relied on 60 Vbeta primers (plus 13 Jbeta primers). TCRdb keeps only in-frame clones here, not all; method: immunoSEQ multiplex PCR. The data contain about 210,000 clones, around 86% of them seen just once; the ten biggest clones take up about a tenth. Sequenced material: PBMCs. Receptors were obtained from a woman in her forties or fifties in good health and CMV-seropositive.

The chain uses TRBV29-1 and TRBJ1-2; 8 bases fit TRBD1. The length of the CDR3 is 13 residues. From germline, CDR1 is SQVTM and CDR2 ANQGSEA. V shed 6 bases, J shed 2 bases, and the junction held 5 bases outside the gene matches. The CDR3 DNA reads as TGCAGCGTCCGAGGACAGGGAAACTATGGCTACACCTTC. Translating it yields CSVRGQGNYGYTF.

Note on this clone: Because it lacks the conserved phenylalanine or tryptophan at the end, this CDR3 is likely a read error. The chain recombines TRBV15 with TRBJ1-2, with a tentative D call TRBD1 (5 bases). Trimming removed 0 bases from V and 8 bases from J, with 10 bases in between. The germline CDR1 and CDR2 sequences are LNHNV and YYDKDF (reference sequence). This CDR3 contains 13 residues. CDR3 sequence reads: CATSRDRATGYTL. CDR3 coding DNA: TGTGCCACCAGCAGAGACAGGGCGACCGGCTACACCCTC.

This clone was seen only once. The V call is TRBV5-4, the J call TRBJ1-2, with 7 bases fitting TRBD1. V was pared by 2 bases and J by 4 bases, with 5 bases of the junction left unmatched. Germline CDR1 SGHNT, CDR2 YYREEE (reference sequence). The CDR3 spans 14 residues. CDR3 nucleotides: TGTGCCAGCAGCTTTACAGGGGTCGGCTATGGCTACACCTTC. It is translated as CASSFTGVGYGYTF.

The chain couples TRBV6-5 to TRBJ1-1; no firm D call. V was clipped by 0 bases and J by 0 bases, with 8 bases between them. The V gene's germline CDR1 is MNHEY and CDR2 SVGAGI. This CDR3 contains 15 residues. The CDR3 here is CASSYSRYMNTEAFF. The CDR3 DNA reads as TGTGCCAGCAGTTACTCGCGGTACATGAACACTGAAGCTTTCTTT.

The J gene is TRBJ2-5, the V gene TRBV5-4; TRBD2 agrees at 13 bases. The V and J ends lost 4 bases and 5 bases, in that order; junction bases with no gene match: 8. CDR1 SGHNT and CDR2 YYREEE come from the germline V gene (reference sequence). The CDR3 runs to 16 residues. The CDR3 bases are TGTGCCAGCAGCCTCGGGACTAGCGGGACGCGGGAGACCCAGTACTTC. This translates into CASSLGTSGTRETQYF.

The CDR3 nucleotides read TGTGCCACCAGCAGAGGCAGGCTTAGCAATCAGCCCCAGCATTTT. Encoded protein: CATSRGRLSNQPQHF. V is TRBV15 and J is TRBJ1-5; no reliable D call. V was trimmed by 1 base and J by 0 bases, leaving 7 bases between them. Germline assignment: CDR1 LNHNV and CDR2 YYDKDF (reference sequence). The CDR3 has 15 residues. Looking up the rest from reference TRBV15 and TRBJ1-5 gives the full variable domain: DAMVIQNPRYQVTQFGKPVTLSCSQTLNHNVMYWYQQKSSQAPKLLFHYYDKDFNNEADTPDNFQSRRPNTSFCFLDIRSPGLGDTAMYLCATSRGRLSNQPQHFGDGTRLSIL.

CDR3 bases: TGTGCCAGCTACCGGCGAGGGCAGACAAATGGCTACACCTTC. This encodes CASYRRGQTNGYTF. This chain joins TRBV28 and TRBJ1-2; no clear D. Germline V gives CDR1 MDHEN, CDR2 SYDVKM. The CDR3 spans 14 residues. V shed 8 bases and J shed 6 bases, with 19 bases lying between them.

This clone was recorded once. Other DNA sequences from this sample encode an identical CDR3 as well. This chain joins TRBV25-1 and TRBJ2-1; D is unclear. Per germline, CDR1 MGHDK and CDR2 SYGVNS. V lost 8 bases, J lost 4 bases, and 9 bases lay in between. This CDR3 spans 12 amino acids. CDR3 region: CASVSVYNEQFF. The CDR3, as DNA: TGTGCCAGCGTCAGCGTATACAATGAGCAGTTCTTC.

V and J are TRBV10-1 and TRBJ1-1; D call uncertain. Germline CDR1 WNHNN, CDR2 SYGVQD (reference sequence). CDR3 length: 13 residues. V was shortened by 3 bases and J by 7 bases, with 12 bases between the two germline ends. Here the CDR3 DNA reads TGCGCCAGCAGTGAAAGCACTTCGGGTGAAGCTTTCTTT. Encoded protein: CASSESTSGEAFF.

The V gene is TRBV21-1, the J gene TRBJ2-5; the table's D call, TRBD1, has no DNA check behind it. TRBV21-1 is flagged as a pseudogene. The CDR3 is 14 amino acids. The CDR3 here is CASSKGTARETQYF. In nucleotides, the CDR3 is TGTGCCAGCAGCAAAGGGACAGCCAGGGAGACCCAGTACTTC.

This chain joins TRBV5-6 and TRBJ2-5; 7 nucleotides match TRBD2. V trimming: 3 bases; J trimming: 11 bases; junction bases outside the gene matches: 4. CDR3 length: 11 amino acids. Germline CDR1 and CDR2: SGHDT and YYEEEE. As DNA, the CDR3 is TGTGCCAGCAGCTGGGGGGGATCGCAGTACTTC. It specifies CASSWGGSQYF.

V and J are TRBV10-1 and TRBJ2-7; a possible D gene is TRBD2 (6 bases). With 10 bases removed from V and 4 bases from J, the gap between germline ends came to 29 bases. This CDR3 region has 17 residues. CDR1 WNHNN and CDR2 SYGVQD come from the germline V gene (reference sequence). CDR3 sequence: CATPEVSRGPPGYEQYF. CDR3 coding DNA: TGCGCCACCCCTGAGGTTTCGCGGGGTCCTCCGGGTTACGAGCAGTACTTC.

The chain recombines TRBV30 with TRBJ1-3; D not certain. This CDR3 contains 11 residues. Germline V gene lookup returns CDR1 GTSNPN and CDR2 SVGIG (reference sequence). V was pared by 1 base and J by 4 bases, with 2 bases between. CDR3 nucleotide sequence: TGTGCCTGGAGTGCGGGAAACACCATATATTTT. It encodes CAWSAGNTIYF.